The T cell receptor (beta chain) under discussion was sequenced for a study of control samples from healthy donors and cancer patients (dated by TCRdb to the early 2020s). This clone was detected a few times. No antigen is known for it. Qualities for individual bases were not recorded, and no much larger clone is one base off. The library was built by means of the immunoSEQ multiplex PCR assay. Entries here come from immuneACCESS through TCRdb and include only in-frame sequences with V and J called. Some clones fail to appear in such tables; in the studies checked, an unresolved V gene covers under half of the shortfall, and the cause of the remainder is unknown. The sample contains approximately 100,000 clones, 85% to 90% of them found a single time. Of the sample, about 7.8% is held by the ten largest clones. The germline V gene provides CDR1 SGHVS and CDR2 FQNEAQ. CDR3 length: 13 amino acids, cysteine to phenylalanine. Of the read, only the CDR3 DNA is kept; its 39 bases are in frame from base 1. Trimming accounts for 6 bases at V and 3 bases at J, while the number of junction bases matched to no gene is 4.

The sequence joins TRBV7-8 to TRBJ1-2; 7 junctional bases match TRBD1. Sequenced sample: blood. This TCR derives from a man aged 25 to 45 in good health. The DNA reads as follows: TGTGCCAGCAGAGGAACAGGGGACTATGGCTACACCTTC. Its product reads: CASRGTGDYGYTF.